This T cell receptor (beta chain) is from a study of T cells after yellow fever vaccination. Overall study results and limits: Any FACS-sorted repertoire could hold abundant clonotypes that contaminate it from the bulk population. Few clonotypes appeared in both CD4 and CD8 compartments.

This clonotype occurred many times. The antigen is unknown. This CDR3 comprises 13 residues. Looked up from germline, CDR1 is SEHNR and CDR2 is FQNEAQ (reference sequence). Trimming shortened V by 5 bases and J by 5 bases, and 10 bases separated the two germline ends. TCRdb analysed the 5' RACE reads with MiXCR anew, one entry per CDR3 protein. The sample holds over 130,000 distinct CDR3 sequences; 7.7% are singletons and the top ten take 0.73%. This sequence originates from a man aged 30 to 39 who received the YFV17D yellow fever vaccine. This material consisted of CD4+ T cells sorted from PBMCs, taken 5 days after the yellow fever booster vaccination. The genes are TRBV7-9 and TRBJ1-5; D is unresolved. CDR3 sequence: CASSPNVDQPQHF. CDR3 bases: TGTGCCAGCAGCCCTAACGTTGATCAGCCCCAGCATTTT. Full variable domain (outside the CDR3, taken from reference TRBV7-9 and TRBJ1-5): DTGVSQNPRHKITKRGQNVTFRCDPISEHNRLYWYRQTLGQGPEFLTYFQNEAQLEKSRLLSDRFSAERPKGSFSTLEIQRTEQGDSAMYLCASSPNVDQPQHFGDGTRLSIL.